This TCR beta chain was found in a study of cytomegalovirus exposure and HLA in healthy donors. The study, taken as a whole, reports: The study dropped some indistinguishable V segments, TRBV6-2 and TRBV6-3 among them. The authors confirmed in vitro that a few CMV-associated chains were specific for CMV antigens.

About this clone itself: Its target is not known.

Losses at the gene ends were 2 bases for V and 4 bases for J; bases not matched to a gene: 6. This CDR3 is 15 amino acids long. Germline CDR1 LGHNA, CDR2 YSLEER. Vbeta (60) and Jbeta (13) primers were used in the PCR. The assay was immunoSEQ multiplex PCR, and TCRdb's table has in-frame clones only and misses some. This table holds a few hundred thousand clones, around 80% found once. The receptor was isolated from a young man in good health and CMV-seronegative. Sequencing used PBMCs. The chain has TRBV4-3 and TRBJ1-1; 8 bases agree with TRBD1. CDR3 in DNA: TGCGCCAGCAGCCAAACCGACAGGGGTGGCACTGAAGCTTTCTTT. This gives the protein CASSQTDRGGTEAFF.